A single sample is the source of the 15 T cell receptor beta chains below, sequenced in a study of human T cells and chemical hapten exposure. TCRdb used MiXCR to reprocess the RACE reads, holding one entry per CDR3 protein. The sample gives approximately 400,000 distinct CDR3 sequences, about 4.4% of which show up once; around 2.3% is in the top ten. Sample time point: patch test 1, 2 weeks after DPC sensitization. Noted treatment: therapeutic diphenylcyclopropenone sensitization with weekly scalp DPC. This specimen consisted of whole blood, obtained in connection with sensitization to the hapten diphenylcyclopropenone (DPC). The origin of the receptors is a woman in her 50s with alopecia areata. Some clones in this sample may be carry-over from other donors' samples.

The chain recombines TRBV12-3 or TRBV12-4 with TRBJ2-1; TRBD1 matches 10 bases. CDR3 length equals 14 residues. V trimming: 7 bases; J trimming: 7 bases; junction bases outside the gene matches: 7. The CDR3 bases are TGTGCCAGCACCAGGGACAGGGGACAGAATGAGCAGTTCTTC. This encodes CASTRDRGQNEQFF.

The sample holds many counts of this clonotype. The V and J genes are TRBV3-1 and TRBJ2-6; 10 positions agree with TRBD2. Germline trimming cut 2 bases from V and 2 bases from J; bases unmatched to any gene: 0. The CDR3 runs 16 residues. Per germline, CDR1 LGHDT and CDR2 YNNKEL (reference sequence). CDR3 DNA sequence: TGTGCCAGCAGCCAACTAGCGGGAGCTGGGGCCAACGTCCTGACTTTC. It specifies CASSQLAGAGANVLTF.

This clonotype was recorded at least ten times. This chain joins TRBV21-1 and TRBJ1-2. TRBV21-1 is shown as a pseudogene. This CDR3 spans 10 amino acids. Here the CDR3 reads CASTSYGYTF. The CDR3, as DNA: TGTGCCAGCACCTCATATGGCTACACCTTC.

This clonotype has more than one count but fewer than ten. The rearrangement links TRBV27 to TRBJ1-1; no firm D call. Trimming stripped 7 bases from V and 3 bases from J, with 15 bases between. Looked up from germline, CDR1 is MNHEY and CDR2 is SMNVEV (reference sequence). The CDR3 runs to 14 residues. CDR3 sequence reads: CASKTSGSYTEAFF. CDR3 nucleotides: TGTGCCAGCAAGACGTCAGGTTCGTACACTGAAGCTTTCTTT.

This clonotype was observed many times. The chain joins TRBV6-5 to TRBJ2-2; D unresolved. Germline V CDR1 and CDR2: MNHEY, SVGAGI. CDR3 length: 16 residues. V dropped 6 bases and J dropped 6 bases, with 20 bases sitting between them. The CDR3 region is CASSPYLGSFAGELFF. CDR3 nucleotide sequence: TGTGCCAGCAGCCCGTATTTAGGGTCGTTTGCCGGGGAGCTGTTTTTT.

Points on this clonotype: An end of the junction does not agree with germline; a read error may underlie this. The chain is built from TRBV20-1 and TRBJ1-5; 9 bases are a match to TRBD1. The CDR3 consists of 13 residues. Germline V lookup: CDR1 DFQATT, CDR2 SNEGSKA (reference sequence). In nucleotides, the CDR3 is TGCGGTGCTAGGACAGGGGGCAATCAGCCCCAGCATTTT. Amino acids: CGARTGGNQPQHF.

The genes are TRBV10-3 and TRBJ2-7, with D possibly matching TRBD1 (6 bases). The CDR3 consists of 14 residues. Germline loops: CDR1 ENHRY, CDR2 SYGVKD. Trimming removed 3 bases at V and 0 bases at J, with 9 bases between. The CDR3 region is CAISERDISYEQYF. The CDR3 DNA is TGTGCCATCAGTGAACGGGACATCTCCTACGAGCAGTACTTC.

This clonotype was detected only a few times. The CDR3 sequence: CASSYNRGLDEQFF. The CDR3 DNA reads TGTGCCAGCAGCTACAACAGGGGGCTCGATGAGCAGTTCTTC. The chain recombines TRBV11-2 with TRBJ2-1; 9 bases map to TRBD1. The germline CDR1 and CDR2 sequences are SGHAT and FQNNGV. V lost 4 bases and J lost 8; bases outside the gene matches: 6. There are 14 residues in the CDR3.

This clonotype was counted between two and nine times. The chain combines TRBV6-1 with TRBJ2-7, with TRBD2 identical over 7 bases. Germline V gene data show CDR1 as MNHNS and CDR2 as SASEGT. V lost 6 bases, J lost 2 bases, and 7 bases stayed unmatched. The CDR3 totals 14 residues. The CDR3 reads CASRFPGLTYEQYF. The CDR3 DNA sequence: TGTGCCAGCAGATTCCCGGGACTAACCTACGAGCAGTACTTC.

This clonotype was detected many times. The gene calls are TRBV20-1 and TRBJ2-5; D gene uncertain. The CDR3 contains 13 residues. Germline CDR1 DFQATT, CDR2 SNEGSKA (reference sequence). V lost 0 bases and J lost 5, with 10 bases in between. CDR3 DNA sequence: TGCAGTGCTAGAGATCATCCCTTGGAGACCCAGTACTTC. Its protein product is CSARDHPLETQYF.

In this sample, this clonotype turned up a few times. J is TRBJ2-7 and V is TRBV2; tentatively, D is TRBD1 (6 bases). Germline V lookup: CDR1 SNHLY, CDR2 FYNNEI. The CDR3 runs 13 residues. Trimming took 7 bases from V and 10 from J, leaving 20 bases between them. The CDR3 here is CASKLNRVVGQYF. CDR3 bases: TGTGCCAGCAAACTCAACAGGGTGGTCGGCCAGTACTTC.

This clonotype was seen at least ten times. The V call is TRBV4-3, the J call TRBJ1-4, with D maybe TRBD1 (5 bases). This CDR3 contains 15 residues. V lost 0 bases and J lost 8, with 13 bases in between. Germline CDR1 is LGHNA and CDR2 is YSLEER. The CDR3 region is CASSQDRDVYEKLFF. CDR3 sequence (DNA): TGCGCCAGCAGCCAAGACAGGGACGTATACGAAAAACTGTTTTTT.

This clonotype was recorded many times. V gene TRBV27 combines with J gene TRBJ2-7; D perhaps matches TRBD2 (6 bases). Germline-derived CDR1 and CDR2 are MNHEY and SMNVEV (reference sequence). This CDR3 has 14 amino acids. Trimming stripped 4 bases from V and 7 bases from J, with 17 bases between. CDR3 bases: TGTGCCAGCAGTTCCTCTCTAGCGTGGGGGGAGCAGTACTTC. This codes for CASSSSLAWGEQYF.

This clonotype appeared many times. CDR3 in DNA: TGTGCCAGCAGGCCGACAGGGGTCGGGCAGCCCCAGCATTTT. Translation gives CASRPTGVGQPQHF. The rearrangement uses TRBV12-3 or TRBV12-4 and TRBJ1-5, with TRBD1 matching over 8 bases. The V gene end was trimmed by 6 bases and the J gene end by 7 bases; junction bases not matched to a gene: 8. The CDR3 length is 14 residues.

The chain employs TRBV5-1 and TRBJ1-6; D uncertain. CDR1 and CDR2 (germline): SGHRS, YFSETQ. The CDR3 has 15 residues. V was shortened by 0 bases and J by 14 bases, with 18 bases between the two germline ends. The CDR3 loop reads CASSLDPGQAAALHF. The CDR3 bases are TGCGCCAGCAGCTTGGACCCCGGGCAGGCGGCAGCCCTCCACTTT. Complete variable domain (other parts from reference TRBV5-1 and TRBJ1-6): KAGVTQTPRYLIKTRGQQVTLSCSPISGHRSVSWYQQTPGQGLQFLFEYFSETQRNKGNFPGRFSGRQFSNSRSEMNVSTLELGDSALYLCASSLDPGQAAALHFGNGTRLTVT.